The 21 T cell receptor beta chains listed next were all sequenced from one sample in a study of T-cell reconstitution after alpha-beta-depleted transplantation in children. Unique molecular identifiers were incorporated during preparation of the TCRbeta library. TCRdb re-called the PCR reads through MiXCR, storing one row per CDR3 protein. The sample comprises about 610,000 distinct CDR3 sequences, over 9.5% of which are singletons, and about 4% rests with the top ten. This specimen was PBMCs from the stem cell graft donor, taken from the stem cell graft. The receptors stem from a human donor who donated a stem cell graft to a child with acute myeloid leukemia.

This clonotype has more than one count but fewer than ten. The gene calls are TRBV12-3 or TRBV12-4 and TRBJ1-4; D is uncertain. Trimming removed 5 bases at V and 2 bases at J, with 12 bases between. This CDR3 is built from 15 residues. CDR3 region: CASSDSLATNEKLFF. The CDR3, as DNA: TGTGCCAGCAGTGATTCCCTGGCGACTAATGAAAAACTGTTTTTT.

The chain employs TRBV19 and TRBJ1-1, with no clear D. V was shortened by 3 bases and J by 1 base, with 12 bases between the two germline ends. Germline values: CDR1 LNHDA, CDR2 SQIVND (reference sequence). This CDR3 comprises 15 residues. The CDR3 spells CASSISGSANTEAFF. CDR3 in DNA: TGTGCCAGTAGTATTTCTGGGTCGGCGAACACTGAAGCTTTCTTT.

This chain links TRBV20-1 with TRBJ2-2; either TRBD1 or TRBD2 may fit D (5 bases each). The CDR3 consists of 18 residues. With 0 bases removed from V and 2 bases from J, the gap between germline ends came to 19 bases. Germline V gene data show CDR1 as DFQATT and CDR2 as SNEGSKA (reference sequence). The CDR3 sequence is CSARDPGPTGINTGELFF. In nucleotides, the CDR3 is TGCAGTGCTAGAGACCCGGGGCCCACGGGGATTAACACCGGGGAGCTGTTTTTT.

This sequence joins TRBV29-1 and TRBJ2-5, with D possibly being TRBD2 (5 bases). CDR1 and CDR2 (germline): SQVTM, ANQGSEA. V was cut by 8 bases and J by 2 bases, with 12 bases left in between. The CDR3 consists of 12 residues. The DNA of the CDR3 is TGCAGCACGAGGGCAGTTCAAGAGACCCAGTACTTC. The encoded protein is CSTRAVQETQYF. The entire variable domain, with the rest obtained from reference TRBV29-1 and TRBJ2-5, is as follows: SAVISQKPSRDICQRGTSLTIQCQVDSQVTMMFWYRQQPGQSLTLIATANQGSEATYESGFVIDKFPISRPNLTFSTLTVSNMSPEDSSIYLCSTRAVQETQYFGPGTRLLVL.

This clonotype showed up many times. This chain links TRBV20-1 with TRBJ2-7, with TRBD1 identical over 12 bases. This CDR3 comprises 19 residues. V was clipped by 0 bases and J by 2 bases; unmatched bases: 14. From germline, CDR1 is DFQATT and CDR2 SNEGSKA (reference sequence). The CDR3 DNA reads TGCAGTGCTAGAGATAGGGGTGGGGACAGGGGGCGGTTTGCCTACGAGCAGTACTTC. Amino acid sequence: CSARDRGGDRGRFAYEQYF.

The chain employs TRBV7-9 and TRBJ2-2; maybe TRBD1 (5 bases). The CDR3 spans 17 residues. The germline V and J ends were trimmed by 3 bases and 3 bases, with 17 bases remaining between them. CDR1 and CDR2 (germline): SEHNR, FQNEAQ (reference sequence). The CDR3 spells CASSLRLPNRHTGELFF. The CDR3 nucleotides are TGTGCCAGCAGCTTGCGACTCCCCAACAGGCACACCGGGGAGCTGTTTTTT.

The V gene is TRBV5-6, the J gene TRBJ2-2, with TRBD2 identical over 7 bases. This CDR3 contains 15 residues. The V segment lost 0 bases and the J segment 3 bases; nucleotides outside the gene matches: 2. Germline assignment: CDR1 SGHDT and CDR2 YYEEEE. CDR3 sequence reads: CASSLDGLDTGELFF. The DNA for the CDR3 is TGTGCCAGCAGCTTGGACGGACTAGACACCGGGGAGCTGTTTTTT.

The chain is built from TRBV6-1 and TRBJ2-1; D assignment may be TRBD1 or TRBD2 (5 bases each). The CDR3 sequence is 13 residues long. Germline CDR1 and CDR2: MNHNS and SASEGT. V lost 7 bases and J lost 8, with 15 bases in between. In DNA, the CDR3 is TGTGCCAGCACCCCGGGGCCCGGGGATGAGCAGTTCTTC. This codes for CASTPGPGDEQFF.

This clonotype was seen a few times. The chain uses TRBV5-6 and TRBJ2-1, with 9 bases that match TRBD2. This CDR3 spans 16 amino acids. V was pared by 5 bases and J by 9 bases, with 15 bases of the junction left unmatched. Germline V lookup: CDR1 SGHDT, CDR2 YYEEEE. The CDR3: CASSRGGGRARGEQFF. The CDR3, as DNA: TGTGCCAGCAGTCGTGGCGGCGGGAGGGCCAGGGGTGAGCAGTTCTTC.

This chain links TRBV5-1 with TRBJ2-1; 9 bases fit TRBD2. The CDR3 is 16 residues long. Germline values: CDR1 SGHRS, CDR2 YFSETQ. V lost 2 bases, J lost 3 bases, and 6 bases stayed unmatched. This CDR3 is CASSLVSGSLYNEQFF. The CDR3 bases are TGCGCCAGCAGCTTAGTTAGCGGGAGCCTCTACAATGAGCAGTTCTTC.

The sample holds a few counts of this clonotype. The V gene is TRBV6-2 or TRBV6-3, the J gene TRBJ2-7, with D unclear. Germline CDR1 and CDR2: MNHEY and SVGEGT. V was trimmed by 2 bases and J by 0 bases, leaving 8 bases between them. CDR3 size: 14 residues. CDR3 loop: CASSYPTVSYEQYF. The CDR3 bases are TGTGCCAGCAGTTACCCTACGGTCTCCTACGAGCAGTACTTC.

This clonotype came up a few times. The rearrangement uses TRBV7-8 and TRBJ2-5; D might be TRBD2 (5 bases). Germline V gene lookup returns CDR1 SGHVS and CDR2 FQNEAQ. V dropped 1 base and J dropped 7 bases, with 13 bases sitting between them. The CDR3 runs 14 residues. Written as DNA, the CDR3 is TGTGCCAGCAGCTTAGGTGGGGTCGAGGGGACCCAGTACTTC. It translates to CASSLGGVEGTQYF.

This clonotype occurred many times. The CDR3 DNA follows: TGCAGTGCTAGACCTCTGACTAGCGGGAGCAATGAGCAGTTCTTC. Translation gives CSARPLTSGSNEQFF. The rearrangement links TRBV20-1 to TRBJ2-1; 12 bases map to TRBD2. Germline CDR1 is DFQATT and CDR2 is SNEGSKA (reference sequence). There are 15 residues in the CDR3. With 2 bases clipped from V and 6 bases from J, the junction kept 5 bases outside the gene matches.

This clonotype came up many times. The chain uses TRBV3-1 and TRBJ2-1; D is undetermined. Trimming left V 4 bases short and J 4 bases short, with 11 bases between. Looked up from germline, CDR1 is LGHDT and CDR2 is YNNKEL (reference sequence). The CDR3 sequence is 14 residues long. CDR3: CASSPQAPYNEQFF. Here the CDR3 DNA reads TGTGCCAGCAGCCCCCAAGCGCCGTACAATGAGCAGTTCTTC.

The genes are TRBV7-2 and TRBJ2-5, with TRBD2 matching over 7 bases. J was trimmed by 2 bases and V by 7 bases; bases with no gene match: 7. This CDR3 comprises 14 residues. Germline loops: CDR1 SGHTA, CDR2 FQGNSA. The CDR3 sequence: CASNPTSAQETQYF. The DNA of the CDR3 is TGTGCCAGCAACCCCACTAGCGCACAAGAGACCCAGTACTTC.

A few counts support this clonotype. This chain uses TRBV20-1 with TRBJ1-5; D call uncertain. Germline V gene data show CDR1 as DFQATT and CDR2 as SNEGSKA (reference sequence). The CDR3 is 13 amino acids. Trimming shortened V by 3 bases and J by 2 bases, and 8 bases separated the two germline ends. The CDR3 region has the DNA TGCAGTGCTAGTCTTGAAGGCAATCAGCCCCAGCATTTT. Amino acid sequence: CSASLEGNQPQHF.

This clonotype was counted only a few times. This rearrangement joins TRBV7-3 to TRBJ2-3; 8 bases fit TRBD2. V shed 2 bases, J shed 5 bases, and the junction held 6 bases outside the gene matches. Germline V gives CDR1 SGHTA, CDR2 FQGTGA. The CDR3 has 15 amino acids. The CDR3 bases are TGTGCCAGCAGCTTAGAGAACGGGAGGGGAGATACGCAGTATTTT. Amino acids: CASSLENGRGDTQYF.

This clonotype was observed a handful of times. The CDR3 coding sequence is TGTGCCAGCAGCCACCTACTAGCCCTCACAGATACGCAGTATTTT. Residues: CASSHLLALTDTQYF. This chain links TRBV3-1 with TRBJ2-3, with a weak D call TRBD2 (6 bases). The CDR3 consists of 15 residues. V lost 3 bases, J lost 2 bases, and 12 bases lay in between. Germline CDR1 LGHDT, CDR2 YNNKEL (reference sequence).

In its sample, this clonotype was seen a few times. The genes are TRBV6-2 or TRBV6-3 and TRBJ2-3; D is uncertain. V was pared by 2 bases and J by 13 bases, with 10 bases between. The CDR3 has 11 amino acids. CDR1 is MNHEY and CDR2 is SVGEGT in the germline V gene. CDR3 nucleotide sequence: TGTGCCAGCAGTTACGGTCACGCGGAGTATTTT. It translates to CASSYGHAEYF.

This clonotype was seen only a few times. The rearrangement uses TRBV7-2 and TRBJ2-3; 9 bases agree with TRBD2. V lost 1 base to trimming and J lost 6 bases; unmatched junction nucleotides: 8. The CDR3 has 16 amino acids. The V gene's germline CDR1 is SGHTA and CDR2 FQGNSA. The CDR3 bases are TGTGCCAGCAGCTTAGAGGCTAGCGGGATCACCGATACGCAGTATTTT. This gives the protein CASSLEASGITDTQYF.

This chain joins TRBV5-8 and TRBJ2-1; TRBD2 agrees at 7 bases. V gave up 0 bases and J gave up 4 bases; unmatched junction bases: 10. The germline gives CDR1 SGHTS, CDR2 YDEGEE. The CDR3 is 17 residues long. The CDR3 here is CASSLASIAGGYNEQFF. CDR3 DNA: TGTGCCAGCAGCTTGGCCTCCATAGCGGGCGGTTACAATGAGCAGTTCTTC.